This T cell receptor beta chain was identified during a study of blood T cell repertoires in COVID-19. Study overall: The United States, Italy and Spain were the sources of the acute and convalescent COVID-19 samples. The analysed material was cDNA or gDNA that came from T cells, B-cell-depleted T cells, or PBMCs.

Original processing methods: Amplification from reference gene primers served as the basis for estimated nucleated cell counts. TCRdb's table, derived via immunoSEQ multiplex PCR, lists solely in-frame clones and lacks some. V and J calls and clone size are as listed in that table; D and trimming were resolved from the DNA. The sample contains 72,000 or so clones, roughly three quarters of which appear only once. The CDR3 runs 14 residues. V was cut by 0 bases and J by 1 base, with 5 bases left in between. The germline V gene encodes CDR1 KGHSH and CDR2 LQKENI. Sequencing used peripheral blood. The V and J genes are TRBV18 and TRBJ2-3; D gene unclear. This TCR derives from a human donor in a cohort sampled during active COVID-19. The CDR3 protein is CASSPPSGTDTQYF. CDR3 DNA sequence: TGTGCCAGCTCACCACCCAGTGGCACAGATACGCAGTATTTT.